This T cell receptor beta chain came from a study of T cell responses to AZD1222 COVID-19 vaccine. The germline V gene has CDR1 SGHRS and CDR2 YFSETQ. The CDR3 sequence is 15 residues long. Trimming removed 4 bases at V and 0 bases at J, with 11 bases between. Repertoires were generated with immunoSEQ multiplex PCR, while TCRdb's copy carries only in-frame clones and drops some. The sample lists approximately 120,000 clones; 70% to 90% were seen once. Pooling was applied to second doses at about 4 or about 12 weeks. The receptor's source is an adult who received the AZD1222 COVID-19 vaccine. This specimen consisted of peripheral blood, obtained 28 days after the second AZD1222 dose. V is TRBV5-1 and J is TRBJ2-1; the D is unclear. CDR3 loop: CASSPTTDSYNEQFF. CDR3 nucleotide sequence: TGCGCCAGCAGCCCAACCACTGACTCCTACAATGAGCAGTTCTTC.